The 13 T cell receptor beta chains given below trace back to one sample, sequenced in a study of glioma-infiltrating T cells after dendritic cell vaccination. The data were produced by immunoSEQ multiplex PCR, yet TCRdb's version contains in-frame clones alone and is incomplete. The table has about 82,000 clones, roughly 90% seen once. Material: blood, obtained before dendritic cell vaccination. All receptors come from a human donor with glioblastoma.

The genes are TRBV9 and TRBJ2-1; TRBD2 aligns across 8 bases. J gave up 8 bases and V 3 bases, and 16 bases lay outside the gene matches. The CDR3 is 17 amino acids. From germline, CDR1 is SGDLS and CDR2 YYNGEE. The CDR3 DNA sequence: TGTGCCAGCAGCGCCCGAAGCGGGGGACTAGACGAGTATGAGCAGTTCTTC. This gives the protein CASSARSGGLDEYEQFF.

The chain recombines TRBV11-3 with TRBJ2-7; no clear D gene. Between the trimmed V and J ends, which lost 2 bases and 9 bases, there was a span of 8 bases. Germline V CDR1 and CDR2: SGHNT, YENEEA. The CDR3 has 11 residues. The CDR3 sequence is CASSLLGSQYF. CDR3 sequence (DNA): TGTGCCAGCAGCTTATTGGGCTCGCAGTACTTC.

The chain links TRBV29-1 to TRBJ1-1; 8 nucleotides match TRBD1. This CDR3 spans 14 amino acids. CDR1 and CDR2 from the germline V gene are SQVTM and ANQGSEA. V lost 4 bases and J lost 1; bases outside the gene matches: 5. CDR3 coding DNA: TGCAGCGTTGCCTACAGGGGGAAGAACACTGAAGCTTTCTTT. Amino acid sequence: CSVAYRGKNTEAFF.

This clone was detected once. CDR3 bases: TGTGCCAGCAGCAGGGGCGGCTATGGCTACACCTTC. Amino acids: CASSRGGYGYTF. V and J are TRBV7-2 and TRBJ1-2; D might be TRBD1 (5 bases). V was cut by 5 bases and J by 4 bases, with 8 bases left in between. Germline loops: CDR1 SGHTA, CDR2 FQGNSA. This CDR3 region has 12 residues.

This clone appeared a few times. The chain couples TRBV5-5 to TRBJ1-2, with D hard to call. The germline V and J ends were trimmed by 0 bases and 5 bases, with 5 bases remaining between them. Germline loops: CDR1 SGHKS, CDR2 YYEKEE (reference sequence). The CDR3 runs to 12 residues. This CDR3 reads CASSLVSYGYTF. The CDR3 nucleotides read TGTGCCAGCAGCTTGGTGTCATATGGCTACACCTTC.

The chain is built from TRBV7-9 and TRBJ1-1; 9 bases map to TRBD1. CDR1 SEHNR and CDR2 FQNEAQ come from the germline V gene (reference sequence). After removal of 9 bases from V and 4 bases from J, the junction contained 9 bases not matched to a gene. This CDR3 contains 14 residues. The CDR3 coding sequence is TGTGCCAGTTCTACAGGGGGCGCGGGCACTGAAGCTTTCTTT. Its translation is CASSTGGAGTEAFF.

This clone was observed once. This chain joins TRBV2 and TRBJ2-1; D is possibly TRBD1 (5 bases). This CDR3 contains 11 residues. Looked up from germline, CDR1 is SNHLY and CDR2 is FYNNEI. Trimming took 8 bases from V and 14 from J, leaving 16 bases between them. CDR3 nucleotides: TGTGCCAGCGGACCCCGTAGGGGCAAGTTCTTC. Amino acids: CASGPRRGKFF.

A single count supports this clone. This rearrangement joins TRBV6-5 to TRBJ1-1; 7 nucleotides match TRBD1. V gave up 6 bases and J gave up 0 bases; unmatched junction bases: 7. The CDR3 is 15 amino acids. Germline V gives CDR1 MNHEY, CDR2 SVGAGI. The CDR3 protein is CASSRPGTVNTEAFF. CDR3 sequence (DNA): TGTGCCAGCAGCCGTCCCGGGACAGTGAACACTGAAGCTTTCTTT.

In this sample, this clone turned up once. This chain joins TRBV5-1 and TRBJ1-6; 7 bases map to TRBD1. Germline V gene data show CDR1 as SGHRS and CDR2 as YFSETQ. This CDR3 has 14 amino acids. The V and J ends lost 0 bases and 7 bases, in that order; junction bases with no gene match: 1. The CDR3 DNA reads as TGCGCCAGCAGCTTGGGGGGACAGAATTCACCCCTCCACTTT. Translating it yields CASSLGGQNSPLHF.

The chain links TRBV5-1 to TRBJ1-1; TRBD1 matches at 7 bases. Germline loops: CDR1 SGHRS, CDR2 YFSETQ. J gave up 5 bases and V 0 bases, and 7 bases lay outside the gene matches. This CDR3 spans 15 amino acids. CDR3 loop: CASSLEEGARTEAFF. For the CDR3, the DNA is TGCGCCAGCAGCTTGGAGGAGGGGGCGAGAACTGAAGCTTTCTTT.

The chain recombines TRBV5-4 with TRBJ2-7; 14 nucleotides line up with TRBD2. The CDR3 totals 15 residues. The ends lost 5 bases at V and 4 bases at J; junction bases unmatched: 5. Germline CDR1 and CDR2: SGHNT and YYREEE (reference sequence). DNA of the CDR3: TGTGCCAGCAGGCCCGGGACTAGCGGGAGTTACGAGCAGTACTTC. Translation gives CASRPGTSGSYEQYF.

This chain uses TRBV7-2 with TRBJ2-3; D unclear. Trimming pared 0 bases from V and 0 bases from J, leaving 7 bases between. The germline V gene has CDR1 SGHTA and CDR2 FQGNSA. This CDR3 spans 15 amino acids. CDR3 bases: TGTGCCAGCAGCTTAGCCGAGACTAGCACAGATACGCAGTATTTT. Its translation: CASSLAETSTDTQYF.

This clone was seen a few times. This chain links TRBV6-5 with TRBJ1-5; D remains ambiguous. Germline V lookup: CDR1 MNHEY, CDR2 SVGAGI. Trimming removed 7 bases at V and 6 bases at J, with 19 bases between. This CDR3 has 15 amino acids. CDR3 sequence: CASNLDLPGSQPQHF. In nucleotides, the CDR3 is TGTGCCAGCAACCTCGACCTCCCGGGGAGTCAGCCCCAGCATTTT.